This T cell receptor (beta chain) emerged from a study of T cell changes during pregnancy in multiple sclerosis. This CDR3 is 14 amino acids long. V gave up 4 bases and J gave up 4 bases, with 13 bases separating them. In germline, CDR1 is MNHEY, CDR2 SMNVEV (reference sequence). The table came from immunoSEQ multiplex PCR; TCRdb's copy has only in-frame clones and leaves some out. The sample consists of tens of thousands of clones, just over 90% of them appearing once. The sequencing here drew on CD8+ T cells from peripheral blood mononuclear cells, taken before pregnancy. This receptor was obtained from a female donor with multiple sclerosis, enrolled in a pregnancy study. The chain couples TRBV27 to TRBJ1-1; D gene unclear. CDR3 sequence reads: CASSSGIPSTEAFF. Here the CDR3 DNA reads TGTGCCAGCAGTTCCGGGATCCCTTCCACTGAAGCTTTCTTT.